A single sample is the source of the 13 T cell receptor beta chains below, sequenced in a study of T cells after yellow fever vaccination. TCRdb redid the calling of the 5' RACE reads with MiXCR, one entry per CDR3 protein. The sample lists around 260,000 distinct CDR3 sequences, about 5.2% occurring once. Sequenced here: CD4+ T cells sorted from PBMCs, sampled on the day of the yellow fever booster vaccination. These TCRs come from a young man who received the YFV17D yellow fever vaccine.

This clonotype came up a few times. V and J are TRBV5-5 and TRBJ1-2; unclear D gene. With 6 bases removed from V and 3 bases from J, the gap between germline ends came to 18 bases. The germline CDR1 and CDR2 sequences are SGHKS and YYEKEE (reference sequence). This CDR3 has 15 residues. Here the CDR3 reads CASTRTGPAYYGYTF. CDR3 DNA sequence: TGTGCCAGCACGCGTACCGGACCCGCCTACTATGGCTACACCTTC.

This clonotype showed up just a few times. This rearrangement joins TRBV5-5 to TRBJ1-1; 9 nucleotides match TRBD1. The CDR3 length is 16 residues. Germline CDR1 reads SGHKS; CDR2 reads YYEKEE (reference sequence). V was clipped by 4 bases and J by 0 bases; unmatched bases: 7. The CDR3 nucleotides are TGTGCCAGCAGCCCCGGACAGGGGAGGATGAACACTGAAGCTTTCTTT. Translation: CASSPGQGRMNTEAFF.

This clonotype was counted at least ten times. This chain connects TRBV6-5 to TRBJ2-2, with 9 positions matching TRBD2. This CDR3 region has 13 residues. The V segment lost 10 bases and the J segment 6 bases; nucleotides outside the gene matches: 6. CDR1 MNHEY and CDR2 SVGAGI come from the germline V gene. The CDR3: CATIGLAPGELFF. The CDR3 coding sequence is TGTGCCACCATAGGACTAGCGCCCGGGGAGCTGTTTTTT.

The genes are TRBV3-1 and TRBJ2-3, with D hard to call. The CDR3 contains 13 residues. Germline V lookup: CDR1 LGHDT, CDR2 YNNKEL (reference sequence). V lost 4 bases and J lost 4, with 9 bases in between. In DNA form, the CDR3 reads TGTGCCAGCAGCCCTCTATTGGCAGATACGCAGTATTTT. Protein sequence: CASSPLLADTQYF.

The chain couples TRBV7-6 to TRBJ1-4, with D perhaps TRBD1 (6 bases). There are 16 residues in the CDR3. Trimming shortened V by 5 bases and J by 10 bases, and 23 bases separated the two germline ends. CDR1 and CDR2 from the germline V gene are SGHVS and FNYEAQ. CDR3 nucleotide sequence: TGTGCCAGCAGCCCTCTGGAGACAGGATCCCGGGCAAAACTGTTTTTT. Amino acid sequence: CASSPLETGSRAKLFF.

At least ten counts were recorded for this clonotype. The chain employs TRBV4-3 and TRBJ2-3; 7 bases fit TRBD2. CDR1 is LGHNA and CDR2 is YSLEER in the germline V gene. V lost 2 bases to trimming and J lost 1 base; unmatched junction nucleotides: 15. This CDR3 has 19 residues. Here the CDR3 DNA reads TGCGCCAGCAGCCAACCAAAGGGGCTTAGCGGGCCACGCACAGATACGCAGTATTTT. Its translation is CASSQPKGLSGPRTDTQYF.

This clonotype was seen repeatedly, ten times or more. The rearrangement uses TRBV20-1 and TRBJ1-1; D is uncertain. Germline V gene lookup returns CDR1 DFQATT and CDR2 SNEGSKA (reference sequence). This CDR3 contains 12 residues. Trimming took 3 bases from V and 0 from J, leaving 5 bases between them. The CDR3 spells CSASGMNTEAFF. The CDR3 DNA follows: TGCAGTGCTAGTGGTATGAACACTGAAGCTTTCTTT.

The rearrangement joins TRBV12-3 or TRBV12-4 to TRBJ2-2, with TRBD1 matching 11 bases. Trimming took 6 bases from V and 3 from J; bases not matched to a gene: 9. The CDR3 extends over 17 amino acids. CDR3 sequence reads: CASSPTRDRGYTGELFF. CDR3 coding DNA: TGTGCCAGCAGCCCAACCCGGGACAGGGGGTACACCGGGGAGCTGTTTTTT.

The chain joins TRBV1 to TRBJ2-7; the DNA was not compared with TRBD2, the D call given in the table. TRBV1 is given as a pseudogene. The CDR3 spans 15 residues. For the CDR3, the DNA is TGCACCAGCAGCCGGCCGGGACTAAACTCGGACGAGCAGTACGTC. Amino acid sequence: CTSSRPGLNSDEQYV.

This clonotype was observed at least ten times. This rearrangement joins TRBV6-6 to TRBJ2-1; tentative D call: TRBD2 (5 bases). The CDR3 is 14 amino acids. With 5 bases removed from V and 4 bases from J, the gap between germline ends came to 12 bases. Germline V lookup: CDR1 MNHNY, CDR2 SVGAGI (reference sequence). The CDR3 protein is CASSKEADYNEQFF. CDR3 bases: TGTGCCAGCAGTAAAGAAGCGGATTACAATGAGCAGTTCTTC.

This clonotype was observed many times. The gene calls are TRBV6-5 and TRBJ1-5; D remains ambiguous. CDR3 length equals 15 residues. Looked up from germline, CDR1 is MNHEY and CDR2 is SVGAGI. Trimming took off 2 bases at V and 8 bases at J, with 16 bases between the two ends. CDR3 bases: TGTGCCAGCAGTTACGGGCCCCCTAGCCTCGAGCCCCAGCATTTT. It encodes CASSYGPPSLEPQHF.

This chain links TRBV4-1 with TRBJ2-1, with D possibly matching TRBD1 (7 bases). The CDR3 runs to 14 residues. CDR1 MGHRA and CDR2 YSYEKL come from the germline V gene. Trimming removed 0 bases from V and 6 bases from J, with 9 bases in between. The chain's CDR3 is CASSQDQGGNEQFF. CDR3 bases: TGCGCCAGCAGCCAAGATCAGGGGGGCAATGAGCAGTTCTTC.

On this clonotype: This may arise from a read error, as a much more abundant clone is one base away. The chain is built from TRBV10-3 and TRBJ2-2, with unresolved D. V was pared by 4 bases and J by 7 bases, with 7 bases between. The CDR3 is made up of 12 amino acids. From germline, CDR1 is ENHRY and CDR2 SYGVKD. This CDR3 is CAISGQSGELFF. As DNA, the CDR3 is TGTGCCATCAGTGGTCAGAGCGGGGAGCTGTTTTTT.